Included here is one T cell receptor (beta chain) sequence, with context. Its specificity is unknown. A primer in the constant region served to generate TCR beta cDNA from roughly 450 ng of total RNA. Employing slightly modified ARM-PCR, three nested multiplex PCR rounds were run, and these gave rise to the TCR beta libraries. A C-beta reverse primer and TRBV1-TRBV30 forward primers served in each of the first two PCR rounds, at ten to eleven cycles apiece. TCRdb itself ran the multiplex PCR reads through MiXCR, one entry per CDR3 protein. The table includes more than 40,000 distinct CDR3 sequences, 71% detected once. The sample is drawn from a study of tumor-infiltrating lymphocytes in primary liver carcinoma. Study outcomes and limitations: Just around 7.5-25% of top clones spanned all five tumor regions. In tumor-adjacent and tumor-blood pairs, overlap was lower than in tumor region pairs.

Trimming cost V 8 bases and J 3 bases; bases outside gene matches: 9. In germline, CDR1 is MNHNS, CDR2 SASEGT. The CDR3 extends over 15 amino acids. Co-extracting RNA and DNA was done with roughly 17-32 mg of unsorted bulk tissue as input. The sample comprised liver tumor tissue from sampling region 5. Subset in this sample: tumor region T5, tumor centre. The receptor was isolated from a man aged 35 to 55 with primary liver carcinoma and hepatitis B virus infection. V and J are TRBV6-1 and TRBJ2-3; 9 nucleotides match TRBD2. For the CDR3, the DNA is TGTGCCAGCCATCTTTCAGCGGGGGGTACAGATACGCAGTATTTT. Translating it yields CASHLSAGGTDTQYF.